Sequencing of this T cell receptor (beta chain) was carried out in a study of blood T cell repertoires in COVID-19. Overall study: T cells, B-cell-depleted T cells, or PBMCs supplied cDNA or gDNA.

Each participant's cohort was designated according to participant-reported clinical history. Donors in Cohort 3 who had recovered were those with two negative PCRs, healthcare professional clearance, or resolution of their symptoms. From germline, CDR1 is MNHEY and CDR2 SMNVEV (reference sequence). This CDR3 region has 17 residues. V lost 4 bases, J lost 2 bases, and 6 bases stayed unmatched. The protocol was immunoSEQ multiplex PCR, while the TCRdb copy is restricted to in-frame clones and leaves out a portion. The sample lists 160,000 or so clones, 75% to 90% occurring once. V gene TRBV27 combines with J gene TRBJ2-3, with TRBD2 matching over 13 bases. The origin of this receptor is a woman aged 60-75 years who had recovered from COVID-19. The sequenced sample was PBMCs or T cells enriched from blood (not recorded which). The CDR3 nucleotides are TGTGCCAGCAGTTCCTTGACTAGCGGGGGGCACACAGATACGCAGTATTTT. Residues: CASSSLTSGGHTDTQYF.